The clone carrying this T cell receptor beta chain was seen more than once but under ten times. This CDR3 has 15 amino acids. The V segment lost 0 bases and the J segment 5 bases; nucleotides outside the gene matches: 4. Germline V gene data show CDR1 as SGHNT and CDR2 as YYREEE (reference sequence). This sample was taken from a study of beta chain features in type 1 diabetes. Reverse transcribing all isolated RNA meant expressed TCRB transcripts were sequenced. Naive, central memory and regulatory T cell samples yielded around 3.4 million reads on average. Clones were read by immunoSEQ multiplex PCR, and TCRdb kept only the in-frame ones, dropping some. The sample has under 500,000 clones, about 32% seen once.

This chain uses TRBV5-4 with TRBJ2-3; 9 nucleotides match TRBD2. Input material: naive CD4+ T cells from blood. This TCR was recovered from a young man in good health. The DNA of the CDR3 is TGTGCCAGCAGCTTGGCCGGAGCGGGAGGAGATACGCAGTATTTT. This codes for CASSLAGAGGDTQYF.